The T cell receptor beta chain described here comes from a study of OX40 agonist ivuxolimab in advanced cancers. About the research overall: Patients were given ivuxolimab, an antibody that agonizes OX40 (CD134). At 82.7% male, the cohort had a mean age of 60 years, ranging from roughly 20 to 85. Patients assigned to dose escalation were diagnosed with hepatocellular carcinoma, melanoma, renal cell or head and neck cancer.

This clone was found a few times. Its antigen is still unknown. Assay used: immunoSEQ multiplex PCR; TCRdb lists only in-frame clones, some missing. The repertoire consists of about 60,000 clones, with 83% occurring once and the leading ten covering approximately 3%. The CDR3 spans 12 residues. The V gene lost 8 bases and the J gene lost 0 bases, with 7 bases spanning the gap. Germline V CDR1 and CDR2: SGHVS, FNYEAQ. General observations from the study: Compared with CD4+, CD8+ T cells on average had more expanded clones.

The TCR sequence derives from an adult with an advanced solid tumor such as melanoma, head and neck, liver or kidney cancer. The chain uses TRBV7-6 and TRBJ2-5; D remains ambiguous. The sequences come from CD4+ or CD8+ T cells sorted from blood, collected in a trial of the OX40 agonist ivuxolimab. The CDR3 bases are TGTGCCAGCGGCACGGACCAAGAGACCCAGTACTTC. Its protein product is CASGTDQETQYF.